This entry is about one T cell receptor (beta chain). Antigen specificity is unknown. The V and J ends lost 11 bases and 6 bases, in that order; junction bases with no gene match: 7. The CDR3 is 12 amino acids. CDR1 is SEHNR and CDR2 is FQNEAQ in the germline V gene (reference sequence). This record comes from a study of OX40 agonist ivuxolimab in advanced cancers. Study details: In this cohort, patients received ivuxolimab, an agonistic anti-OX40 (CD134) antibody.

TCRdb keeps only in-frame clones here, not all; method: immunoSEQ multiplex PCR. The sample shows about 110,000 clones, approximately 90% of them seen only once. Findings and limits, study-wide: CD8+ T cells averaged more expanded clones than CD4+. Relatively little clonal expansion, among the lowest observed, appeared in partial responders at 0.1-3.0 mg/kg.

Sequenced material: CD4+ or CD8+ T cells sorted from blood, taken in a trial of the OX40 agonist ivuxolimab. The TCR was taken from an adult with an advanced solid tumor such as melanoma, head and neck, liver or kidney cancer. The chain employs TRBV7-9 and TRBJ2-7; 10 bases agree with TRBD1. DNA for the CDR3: TGTGCCGGTTCGGACAGGGGGTTCGAGCAGTACTTC. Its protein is CAGSDRGFEQYF.